This record covers a single T cell receptor (beta chain). What it binds is unknown. As to time point: after dendritic cell vaccination, including at tumor progression/relapse. The data originate from a study of glioma-infiltrating T cells after dendritic cell vaccination. Study information: Dendritic cells derived from monocytes and pulsed with autologous tumor lysate formed the vaccine.

Up to 2 ug genomic DNA was used for TCRB CDR3 amplification. The PCR used 60 V beta and 13 J beta primers. The assay was immunoSEQ multiplex PCR, and TCRdb's table has in-frame clones only and misses some. Of 91,000 or so clones listed, 75% to 90% are singletons. Whole-study results and caveats: Estimated pretreatment TIL content predicted outcome after dendritic cell vaccination.

This CDR3 contains 13 residues. The V and J ends lost 5 bases and 0 bases respectively, with 10 bases between them. Germline V gives CDR1 SQVTM, CDR2 ANQGSEA. The J gene is TRBJ1-1, the V gene TRBV29-1, with a tentative D call TRBD1 (5 bases). The sample consisted of blood, taken after dendritic cell vaccination. This sequence originates from a human donor with glioblastoma. CDR3 bases: TGCAGCGTTCAACAGGCAATGAACACTGAAGCTTTCTTT. Residues: CSVQQAMNTEAFF.